This record looks at one T cell receptor (beta chain) sequence and its context. Its cognate antigen is unknown. CDR1 and CDR2 (germline): LNHDA, SQIVND (reference sequence). V shed 10 bases and J 1 base; nucleotides not matched to a gene: 3. The CDR3 is 12 amino acids. The source of the sample is a study of cytotoxic CD8 clonotypes in ibrutinib-treated CLL. Overall study findings and caveats: Pretreatment clonality was elevated relative to age-matched healthy donors and paralleled circulating CD8+ T-cell counts. Public clonotypes were uncommon and contracted or stayed stable on treatment.

Method: immunoSEQ multiplex PCR; TCRdb's copy keeps in-frame clones and lacks some. Here the sample spans about 200,000 clones, 75% to 85% being singletons. This chain uses TRBV19 with TRBJ1-1; 7 bases line up with TRBD1. The sample in question was PBMCs, obtained after 12 months of ibrutinib treatment. The TCR sequence derives from a human donor with chronic lymphocytic leukemia. The CDR3 nucleotides read TGTGCCACCGGGGACAGGAACACTGAAGCTTTCTTT. Translation: CATGDRNTEAFF. The full variable domain, its missing parts supplied by reference TRBV19 and TRBJ1-1, is DGGITQSPKYLFRKEGQNVTLSCEQNLNHDAMYWYRQDPGQGLRLIYYSQIVNDFQKGDIAEGYSVSREKKESFPLTVTSAQKNPTAFYLCATGDRNTEAFFGQGTRLTVV.